This T cell receptor (beta chain) is from a study of CD8+ T cells in alopecia areata. At the level of the study: Treated patients received oral tofacitinib, 5 to 10 mg twice daily.

Overall study results and limits: Scalp clonality, along with expanded CD8+ clones among the top 100, was significantly decreased by tofacitinib.

Treatment reported: oral pan-JAK inhibitor, 5-10 mg twice daily. Sorting separated CD4+ and CD8+ T cells out of PBMCs. This clone appeared a single time. Antigen unknown. CDR1 is SNHLY and CDR2 is FYNNEI in the germline V gene. This CDR3 region has 15 residues. V dropped 7 bases and J dropped 9; count of bases not matched to a gene: 13. cDNA reverse transcribed from extracted RNA served as the sequencing template. The table came from immunoSEQ multiplex PCR; TCRdb's copy has only in-frame clones and leaves some out. The profile shows 200,000 or so clones, around two fifths of them singletons. This TCR came from a human donor with alopecia areata. The sample here was CD4+ T cells sorted from blood, taken at approximately week 30, from a patient treated with tofacitinib. J is TRBJ2-1 and V is TRBV2, with 9 bases identical to TRBD2. The CDR3 DNA reads TGTGCCAGCAATGGTCACCCGGGACTAGCAAGTGAGCAGTTCTTC. Amino acids: CASNGHPGLASEQFF.